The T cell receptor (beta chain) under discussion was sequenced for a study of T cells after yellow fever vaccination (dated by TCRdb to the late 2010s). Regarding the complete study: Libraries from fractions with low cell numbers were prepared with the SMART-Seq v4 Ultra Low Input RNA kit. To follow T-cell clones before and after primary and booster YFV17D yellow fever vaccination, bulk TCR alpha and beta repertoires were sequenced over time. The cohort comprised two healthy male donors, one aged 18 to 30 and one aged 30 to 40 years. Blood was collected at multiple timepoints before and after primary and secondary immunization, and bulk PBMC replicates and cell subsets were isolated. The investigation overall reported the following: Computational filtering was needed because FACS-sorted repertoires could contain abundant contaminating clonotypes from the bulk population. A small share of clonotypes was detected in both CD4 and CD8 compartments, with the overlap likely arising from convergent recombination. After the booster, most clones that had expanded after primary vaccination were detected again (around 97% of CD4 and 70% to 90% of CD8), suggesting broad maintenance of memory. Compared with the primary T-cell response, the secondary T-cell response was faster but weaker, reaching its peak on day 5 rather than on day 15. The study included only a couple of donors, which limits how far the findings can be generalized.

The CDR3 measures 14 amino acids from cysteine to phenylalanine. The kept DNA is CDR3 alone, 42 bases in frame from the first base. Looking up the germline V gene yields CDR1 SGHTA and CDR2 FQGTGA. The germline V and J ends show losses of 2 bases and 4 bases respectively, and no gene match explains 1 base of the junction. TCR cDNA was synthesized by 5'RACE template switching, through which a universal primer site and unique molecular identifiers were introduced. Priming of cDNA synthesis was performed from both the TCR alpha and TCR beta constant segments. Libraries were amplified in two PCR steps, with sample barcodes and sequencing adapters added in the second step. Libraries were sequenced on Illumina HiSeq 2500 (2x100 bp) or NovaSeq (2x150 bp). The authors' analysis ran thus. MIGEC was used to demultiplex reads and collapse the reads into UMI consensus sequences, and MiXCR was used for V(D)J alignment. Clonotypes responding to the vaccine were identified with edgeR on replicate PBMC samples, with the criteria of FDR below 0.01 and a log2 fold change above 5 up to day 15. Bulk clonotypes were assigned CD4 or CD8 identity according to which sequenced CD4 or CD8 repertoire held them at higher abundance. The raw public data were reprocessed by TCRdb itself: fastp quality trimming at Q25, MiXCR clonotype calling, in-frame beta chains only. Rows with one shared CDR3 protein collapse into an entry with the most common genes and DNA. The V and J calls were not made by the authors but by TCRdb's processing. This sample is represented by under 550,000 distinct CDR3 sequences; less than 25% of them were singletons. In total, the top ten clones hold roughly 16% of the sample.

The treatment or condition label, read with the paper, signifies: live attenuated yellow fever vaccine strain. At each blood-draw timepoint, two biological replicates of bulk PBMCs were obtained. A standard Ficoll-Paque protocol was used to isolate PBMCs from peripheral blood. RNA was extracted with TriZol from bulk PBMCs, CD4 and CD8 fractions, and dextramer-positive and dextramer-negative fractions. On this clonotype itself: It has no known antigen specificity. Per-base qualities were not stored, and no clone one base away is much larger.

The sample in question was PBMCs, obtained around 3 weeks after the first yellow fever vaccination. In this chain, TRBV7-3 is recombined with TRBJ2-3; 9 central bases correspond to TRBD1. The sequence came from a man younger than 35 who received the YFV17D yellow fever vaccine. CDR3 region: CASSLRDRADTQYF. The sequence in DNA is TGTGCCAGCAGCTTACGGGACAGGGCAGATACGCAGTATTTT.